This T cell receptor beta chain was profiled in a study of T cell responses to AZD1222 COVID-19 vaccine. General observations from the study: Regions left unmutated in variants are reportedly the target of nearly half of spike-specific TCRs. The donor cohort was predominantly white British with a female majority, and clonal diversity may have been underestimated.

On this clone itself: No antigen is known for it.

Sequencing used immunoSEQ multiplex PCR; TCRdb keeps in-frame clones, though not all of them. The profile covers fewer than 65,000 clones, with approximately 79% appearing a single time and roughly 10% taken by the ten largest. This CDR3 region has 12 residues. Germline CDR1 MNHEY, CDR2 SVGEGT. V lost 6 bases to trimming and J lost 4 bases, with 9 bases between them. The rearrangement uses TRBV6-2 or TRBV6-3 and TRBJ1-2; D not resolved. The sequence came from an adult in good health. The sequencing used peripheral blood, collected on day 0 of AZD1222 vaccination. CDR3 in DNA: TGTGCCAGCAGCATCAATTCCTATGGCTACACCTTC. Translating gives CASSINSYGYTF.